The 30 T cell receptor beta chains given below trace back to one sample, sequenced in a study of memory CD4+ T cells and cytomegalovirus serostatus. Sequencing used immunoSEQ multiplex PCR; TCRdb keeps in-frame clones, though not all of them. There are about 42,000 clones in the sample; roughly 80% occur only once, and approximately 1% lies in the top ten. Single viable CD3+CD4+CD8-CD45RO+ cells were sorted as the memory CD4+ T cells. Sequencing input: memory CD4+ T cells from blood. These receptors all come from an adult in good health and CMV-seronegative.

The gene calls are TRBV7-9 and TRBJ1-3; D call uncertain. Trimming removed 8 bases from V and 4 bases from J, with 12 bases in between. This CDR3 spans 13 amino acids. Germline values: CDR1 SEHNR, CDR2 FQNEAQ (reference sequence). CDR3 sequence: CASGVGAGNTIYF. CDR3 DNA sequence: TGTGCCAGCGGGGTGGGTGCAGGAAACACCATATATTTT.

The V gene is TRBV10-2, the J gene TRBJ2-3, with 10 nucleotides matching TRBD2. This CDR3 has 15 amino acids. CDR1 and CDR2 from the germline V gene are WSHSY and SAAADI. J was trimmed by 1 base and V by 10 bases; bases with no gene match: 8. For the CDR3, the DNA is TGCGCCACTACGTCAGCGGGGGGGCGCACAGATACGCAGTATTTT. Protein: CATTSAGGRTDTQYF.

The gene calls are TRBV7-9 and TRBJ1-1; no clear D. The CDR3 sequence is 18 residues long. The ends were cut back, 1 base at V and 0 bases at J, with 18 bases in the middle. Germline V lookup: CDR1 SEHNR, CDR2 FQNEAQ (reference sequence). CDR3 sequence reads: CASSLVRQVVYMNTEAFF. For the CDR3, the DNA is TGTGCCAGCAGCTTAGTACGGCAGGTCGTTTACATGAACACTGAAGCTTTCTTT.

This CDR3 is CASSQGTGYGYTF. For the CDR3, the DNA is TGCGCCAGCAGCCAAGGGACAGGGTATGGCTACACCTTC. The chain couples TRBV4-3 to TRBJ1-2, with 8 bases aligning to TRBD1. Trimming took 1 base from V and 5 from J; bases not matched to a gene: 0. Germline V lookup: CDR1 LGHNA, CDR2 YSLEER. The CDR3 totals 13 residues.

This clone is a singleton in its sample. The chain recombines TRBV2 with TRBJ1-3, with unresolved D. CDR1 is SNHLY and CDR2 is FYNNEI in the germline V gene. V lost 6 bases, J lost 0 bases, and 12 bases lay in between. The CDR3 spans 15 residues. In DNA, the CDR3 is TGTGCCAGCAGCCGACGGTTAAGCTCTGGAAACACCATATATTTT. Protein product: CASSRRLSSGNTIYF.

This chain connects TRBV5-1 to TRBJ2-4; D may be TRBD2 (6 bases). Germline V gene lookup returns CDR1 SGHRS and CDR2 YFSETQ. The V end lost 4 bases, the J end lost 7 bases, and 18 bases lay between the germline ends. This CDR3 region has 15 residues. The CDR3 reads CASSPSGGVANIQYF. The CDR3 DNA is TGCGCCAGCAGCCCGTCGGGCGGGGTCGCGAACATTCAGTACTTC.

This clone was seen once. The rearrangement uses TRBV7-2 and TRBJ2-3, with TRBD2 identical over 13 bases. The V gene's germline CDR1 is SGHTA and CDR2 FQGNSA. The CDR3 spans 16 residues. V lost 6 bases to trimming and J lost 0 bases; unmatched junction nucleotides: 3. The CDR3 spells CASRLTSGGSTDTQYF. CDR3 in DNA: TGTGCCAGCAGATTGACTAGCGGGGGGAGCACAGATACGCAGTATTTT. Based on the CDR3 plus reference TRBV7-2 and TRBJ2-3, the full variable domain is GAGVSQSPSNKVTEKGKDVELRCDPISGHTALYWYRQSLGQGLEFLIYFQGNSAPDKSGLPSDRFSAERTGGSVSTLTIQRTQQEDSAVYLCASRLTSGGSTDTQYFGPGTRLTVL.

V is TRBV27 and J is TRBJ1-2, with 8 bases aligning to TRBD1. The J segment lost 2 bases and the V segment lost 5 bases, leaving 10 bases of the junction unmatched. The CDR3 contains 16 residues. CDR1 is MNHEY, CDR2 SMNVEV, per germline (reference sequence). CDR3 region: CASSPPGTGGNYGYTF. CDR3 in DNA: TGTGCCAGCAGTCCCCCCGGGACAGGCGGGAACTATGGCTACACCTTC.

For this clone: The same CDR3 arises from other DNA sequences in this sample as well. The gene calls are TRBV7-2 and TRBJ2-5; D gene uncertain. This CDR3 has 13 residues. Trimming took 2 bases from V and 1 from J, leaving 5 bases between them. In germline, CDR1 is SGHTA, CDR2 FQGNSA. CDR3 sequence reads: CASSLTPQETQYF. CDR3 DNA: TGTGCCAGCAGCTTAACCCCCCAAGAGACCCAGTACTTC.

The J gene is TRBJ1-3, the V gene TRBV30, with D unresolved. The CDR3 runs 14 residues. Germline-derived CDR1 and CDR2 are GTSNPN and SVGIG (reference sequence). Trimming removed 1 base at V and 0 bases at J, with 7 bases between. CDR3 loop: CAWSAGGSGNTIYF. The CDR3 DNA follows: TGTGCCTGGAGTGCAGGCGGCTCTGGAAACACCATATATTTT.

The chain is built from TRBV12-5 and TRBJ1-2; no clear D. The V end lost 1 base, the J end lost 3 bases, and 3 bases lay between the germline ends. The germline V gene encodes CDR1 LGHNT and CDR2 FRNRAP. This CDR3 region has 12 residues. DNA for the CDR3: TGTGCTAGTGGTTTGGGAGACTATGGCTACACCTTC. This codes for CASGLGDYGYTF.

The chain couples TRBV7-3 to TRBJ1-1, with D tentatively TRBD1 (6 bases). This CDR3 region has 13 residues. V shed 5 bases and J shed 5 bases, with 12 bases lying between them. The V gene's germline CDR1 is SGHTA and CDR2 FQGTGA. CDR3: CASSLGGPTEAFF. In DNA form, the CDR3 reads TGTGCCAGCAGCCTAGGGGGGCCAACTGAAGCTTTCTTT.

This clone has just a few counts. J is TRBJ1-3 and V is TRBV29-1, with D perhaps matching TRBD1 (5 bases). Per germline, CDR1 SQVTM and CDR2 ANQGSEA. V lost 8 bases and J 8 bases, leaving 13 bases between the germline ends. This CDR3 region has 11 residues. This chain's CDR3 is CSFRQGDTIYF. CDR3 in DNA: TGCAGCTTCCGTCAGGGAGACACCATATATTTT.

The chain has TRBV18 and TRBJ1-5; D gene ambiguous. CDR3 length: 13 residues. V was trimmed by 6 bases and J by 5 bases, leaving 11 bases between them. The germline V gene has CDR1 KGHSH and CDR2 LQKENI. The CDR3 DNA is TGTGCCAGCTCCCAAGGGCTCGATCAGCCCCAGCATTTT. It specifies CASSQGLDQPQHF.

This chain uses TRBV5-1 with TRBJ1-1, with 7 bases aligning to TRBD1. The CDR3 spans 14 residues. CDR1 is SGHRS, CDR2 YFSETQ, per germline. Trimming removed 4 bases from V and 1 base from J; junction bases left unmatched: 4. CDR3 nucleotides: TGCGCCAGCAGCGTAGGGACAGCGAACACTGAAGCTTTCTTT. Translated: CASSVGTANTEAFF.

This clone was detected only a few times. The chain is built from TRBV15 and TRBJ2-2, with 11 positions matching TRBD2. The CDR3 is 15 amino acids. With V trimmed by 5 bases and J by 4 bases, 3 bases remained unmatched. The germline V gene has CDR1 LNHNV and CDR2 YYDKDF (reference sequence). The CDR3 coding sequence is TGTGCCACCAGCCCCCTAGCGGGGGGCACCGGGGAGCTGTTTTTT. As protein: CATSPLAGGTGELFF.

CDR3 nucleotides: TGTGCCAGCAGTCTTCGTAGCCCTAGCGGGGACCAAGAGACCCAGTACTTC. Translation: CASSLRSPSGDQETQYF. The V call is TRBV28, the J call TRBJ2-5; 9 bases fit TRBD2. Germline V CDR1 and CDR2: MDHEN, SYDVKM. The CDR3 totals 17 residues. V shed 5 bases and J 0 bases; nucleotides not matched to a gene: 10.

The V and J genes are TRBV7-3 and TRBJ1-2, with TRBD1 matching over 12 bases. Germline V CDR1 and CDR2: SGHTA, FQGTGA. The V segment lost 5 bases and the J segment 2 bases; nucleotides outside the gene matches: 9. The CDR3 spans 17 residues. The CDR3 bases are TGTGCCAGCAGCGTCCGGGACAGGGGGCCTACAAACTATGGCTACACCTTC. This codes for CASSVRDRGPTNYGYTF.

The V call is TRBV7-2, the J call TRBJ1-2; no reliable D call. V was trimmed by 5 bases and J by 0 bases, leaving 7 bases between them. The germline V gene encodes CDR1 SGHTA and CDR2 FQGNSA. The CDR3 has 13 amino acids. The CDR3 reads CASSPQTNYGYTF. CDR3 DNA: TGTGCCAGCAGCCCTCAGACTAACTATGGCTACACCTTC.

This chain connects TRBV30 to TRBJ1-2; D gene ambiguous. V was shortened by 5 bases and J by 4 bases, with 20 bases between the two germline ends. The V gene's germline CDR1 is GTSNPN and CDR2 SVGIG (reference sequence). The CDR3 is 15 amino acids. Written as DNA, the CDR3 is TGTGCCTGGGAAGCTCGGCAGAATGGAGGCTATGGCTACACCTTC. Protein sequence: CAWEARQNGGYGYTF.

The rearrangement uses TRBV5-4 and TRBJ2-2, with 7 bases aligning to TRBD1. CDR3 size: 16 residues. The V and J ends lost 4 bases and 7 bases, in that order; junction bases with no gene match: 13. The germline V gene encodes CDR1 SGHNT and CDR2 YYREEE (reference sequence). The CDR3 DNA is TGTGCCAGCAGCCCGTCATTCTCGTCAGGGGGCGGGGAGCTGTTTTTT. Translation: CASSPSFSSGGGELFF. The variable domain in full, completed from reference TRBV5-4 and TRBJ2-2, reads ETGVTQSPTHLIKTRGQQVTLRCSSQSGHNTVSWYQQALGQGPQFIFQYYREEENGRGNFPPRFSGLQFPNYSSELNVNALELDDSALYLCASSPSFSSGGGELFFGEGSRLTVL.

This clone has only a few counts. The chain recombines TRBV7-2 with TRBJ1-2; 10 bases are shared with TRBD1. The ends lost 5 bases at V and 8 bases at J; junction bases unmatched: 20. The length of the CDR3 is 18 residues. Germline assignment: CDR1 SGHTA and CDR2 FQGNSA. CDR3 region: CASSPRTGGLARSGGYTF. The CDR3 DNA follows: TGTGCCAGCAGCCCACGGACAGGGGGGTTGGCTCGCTCGGGGGGCTACACCTTC.

The chain carries TRBV4-1 and TRBJ1-5; 7 bases line up with TRBD1. The CDR3 is made up of 19 amino acids. Germline CDR1 MGHRA, CDR2 YSYEKL. Unmatched junction bases numbered 15, after V lost 4 bases and J lost 0 bases. Here the CDR3 reads CASSRERQGPTYSNQPQHF. In DNA, the CDR3 is TGCGCCAGCAGCCGAGAGCGACAGGGCCCAACTTATAGCAATCAGCCCCAGCATTTT.

The rearrangement links TRBV5-8 to TRBJ2-1; D perhaps matches TRBD1 (6 bases). Trimming left V 3 bases short and J 0 bases short, with 19 bases between. Germline V CDR1 and CDR2: SGHTS, YDEGEE. The CDR3 contains 18 residues. CDR3 coding DNA: TGTGCCAGCAGCTCGGGACCAGGGGCAGCTTTCTCCTACAATGAGCAGTTCTTC. It encodes CASSSGPGAAFSYNEQFF. Together with reference TRBV5-8 and TRBJ2-1, the CDR3 gives the full variable domain: EAGVTQSPTHLIKTRGQQATLRCSPISGHTSVYWYQQALGLGLQFLLWYDEGEERNRGNFPPRFSGRQFPNYSSELNVNALELEDSALYLCASSSGPGAAFSYNEQFFGPGTRLTVL.

The chain carries TRBV6-5 and TRBJ2-7, with a weak D call TRBD1 (7 bases). V was pared by 6 bases and J by 2 bases, with 17 bases between. Germline V CDR1 and CDR2: MNHEY, SVGAGI. CDR3 length: 15 amino acids. CDR3 in amino acids: CASSRRGTATYEQYF. CDR3 nucleotides: TGTGCCAGCAGCCGACGGGGGACAGCAACCTACGAGCAGTACTTC.

The rearrangement joins TRBV11-1 to TRBJ2-7; D not certain. Germline V gene data show CDR1 as SGHAT and CDR2 as FQDESV (reference sequence). V was shortened by 5 bases and J by 9 bases, with 17 bases between the two germline ends. The CDR3 covers 13 residues. The DNA of the CDR3 is TGTGCCAGCAGCCCCGGACGGCTCGGCGGGCAGTACTTC. Translation gives CASSPGRLGGQYF.

The chain links TRBV6-1 to TRBJ1-5, with D uncertain. The germline V and J ends were trimmed by 10 bases and 0 bases, with 10 bases remaining between them. The CDR3 spans 13 residues. Germline-derived CDR1 and CDR2 are MNHNS and SASEGT. CDR3: CATQFRSNQPQHF. CDR3 nucleotide sequence: TGTGCCACCCAATTCCGTAGCAATCAGCCCCAGCATTTT.

The J gene is TRBJ2-2, the V gene TRBV6-5, with no clear D. CDR1 MNHEY and CDR2 SVGAGI come from the germline V gene. This CDR3 is 14 amino acids long. The V end was cut by 7 bases, the J end by 1 base, with 10 bases between. This chain's CDR3 is CASKSRRNTGELFF. As DNA, the CDR3 is TGTGCCAGCAAATCGCGGAGGAACACCGGGGAGCTGTTTTTT.

The gene calls are TRBV5-6 and TRBJ2-5, with 7 bases aligning to TRBD1. CDR1 is SGHDT and CDR2 is YYEEEE in the germline V gene. J lost 2 bases, V lost 2 bases, and 6 bases had no gene match. This CDR3 has 15 amino acids. Written as DNA, the CDR3 is TGTGCCAGCAGCTTCCGTGGCAGGGGGCAAGAGACCCAGTACTTC. As protein: CASSFRGRGQETQYF.

This chain connects TRBV6-5 to TRBJ1-2; D gene ambiguous. Germline CDR1 MNHEY, CDR2 SVGAGI. V was clipped by 10 bases and J by 8 bases, with 20 bases between them. The CDR3 totals 13 residues. The CDR3 loop reads CATRPGARRGYTF. In DNA, the CDR3 is TGTGCCACCAGACCTGGAGCTAGGAGAGGCTACACCTTC.